The 25 T cell receptor beta chains given below trace back to one sample, sequenced in a study of blood T cell repertoires in COVID-19. Generated by immunoSEQ multiplex PCR, the TCRdb table keeps only in-frame clones and is missing some. The sample yields some 350,000 clones, approximately 84% seen once. The sequencing sample was made of PBMCs or T cells enriched from blood (not recorded which). These receptors all stem from a woman aged 30 to 39 who had recovered from COVID-19.

The table lists this clone with a few counts. This chain links TRBV9 with TRBJ2-7, with 7 bases lining up with TRBD2. This CDR3 is 16 amino acids long. The V segment lost 3 bases and the J segment 3 bases; nucleotides outside the gene matches: 12. Per germline, CDR1 SGDLS and CDR2 YYNGEE. CDR3 DNA: TGTGCCAGCAGCGGGAACCCAGGATCTAGCGGCTACGAGCAGTACTTC. Translating gives CASSGNPGSSGYEQYF.

This chain connects TRBV7-8 to TRBJ1-2; D ambiguous. The CDR3 has 15 amino acids. CDR1 is SGHVS, CDR2 FQNEAQ, per germline. Trimming shortened V by 4 bases and J by 4 bases, and 16 bases separated the two germline ends. CDR3 region: CASSSPGRGLYGYTF. CDR3 coding DNA: TGTGCCAGCAGCTCACCCGGGCGGGGTCTCTATGGCTACACCTTC.

This clone was recorded only once. This chain connects TRBV4-1 to TRBJ2-2; D not resolved. CDR1 and CDR2 from the germline V gene are MGHRA and YSYEKL. The CDR3 sequence is 16 residues long. Trimming shortened V by 2 bases and J by 0 bases, and 10 bases separated the two germline ends. CDR3 sequence reads: CASSQNPSANTGELFF. DNA of the CDR3: TGCGCCAGCAGCCAAAACCCCAGCGCGAACACCGGGGAGCTGTTTTTT.

This rearrangement joins TRBV28 to TRBJ2-2, with D possibly matching TRBD1 (6 bases). V lost 5 bases to trimming and J lost 6 bases, with 25 bases between them. The CDR3 totals 18 residues. Germline-derived CDR1 and CDR2 are MDHEN and SYDVKM. CDR3 region: CASSPWGQGAIFSGELFF. DNA of the CDR3: TGTGCCAGCAGTCCCTGGGGGCAGGGAGCGATTTTTTCCGGGGAGCTGTTTTTT. Variable domain in full (rest from reference TRBV28 and TRBJ2-2): DVKVTQSSRYLVKRTGEKVFLECVQDMDHENMFWYRQDPGLGLRLIYFSYDVKMKEKGDIPEGYSVSREKKERFSLILESASTNQTSMYLCASSPWGQGAIFSGELFFGEGSRLTVL.

The CDR3 DNA reads as TGTGCCAGCAATCAACCTAGCGGGGGTGGGGAGCAGTTCTTC. Translation: CASNQPSGGGEQFF. The J gene is TRBJ2-1, the V gene TRBV6-6, with TRBD2 matching over 10 bases. CDR1 is MNHNY and CDR2 is SVGAGI in the germline V gene (reference sequence). V trimming: 7 bases; J trimming: 10 bases; junction bases outside the gene matches: 10. The CDR3 covers 14 residues.

V and J are TRBV19 and TRBJ1-5, with D uncertain. The V gene lost 2 bases and the J gene lost 1 base, with 12 bases spanning the gap. This CDR3 is built from 16 residues. Germline values: CDR1 LNHDA, CDR2 SQIVND (reference sequence). CDR3 residues: CASSISGVSSNQPQHF. DNA for the CDR3: TGTGCCAGTAGTATATCCGGGGTTTCGAGCAATCAGCCCCAGCATTTT.

The chain carries TRBV21-1 and TRBJ1-1. TRBV21-1 is a listed pseudogene. The CDR3 is 16 amino acids. CDR3 bases: TGTGCCAGCAGCCCCCGGGAGGGGAGGATGAACACTGAAGCTTTCTTT. Its translation is CASSPREGRMNTEAFF.

The chain combines TRBV13 with TRBJ2-3, with 13 bases fitting TRBD2. Per germline, CDR1 PRHDT and CDR2 FYEKMQ (reference sequence). V was clipped by 5 bases and J by 3 bases; unmatched bases: 8. The CDR3 runs to 17 residues. The CDR3 DNA reads as TGTGCCAGCAGCAGCGAGGGACTAGCGGGGATGACAGATACGCAGTATTTT. Translating it yields CASSSEGLAGMTDTQYF. The whole variable domain, remainder taken from reference TRBV13 and TRBJ2-3, is AAGVIQSPRHLIKEKRETATLKCYPIPRHDTVYWYQQGPGQDPQFLISFYEKMQSDKGSIPDRFSAQQFSDYHSELNMSSLELGDSALYFCASSSEGLAGMTDTQYFGPGTRLTVL.

This clone was observed once. V usage is TRBV5-5 and J usage is TRBJ2-3; 7 bases are a match to TRBD1. The germline V gene has CDR1 SGHKS and CDR2 YYEKEE (reference sequence). The J segment lost 5 bases and the V segment lost 0 bases, leaving 3 bases of the junction unmatched. The CDR3 is 14 amino acids. The CDR3 coding sequence is TGTGCCAGCAGCTTGGTAGGGGGCGAAGATACGCAGTATTTT. Translated: CASSLVGGEDTQYF.

V usage is TRBV30 and J usage is TRBJ2-7, with TRBD1 identical over 9 bases. After removal of 4 bases from V and 5 bases from J, the junction contained 6 bases not matched to a gene. The CDR3 totals 13 residues. Germline CDR1 reads GTSNPN; CDR2 reads SVGIG (reference sequence). This chain's CDR3 is CAWMIQGANEQYF. The CDR3 coding sequence is TGTGCCTGGATGATACAGGGGGCCAACGAGCAGTACTTC. The full variable domain, completed using reference TRBV30 and TRBJ2-7, is SQTIHQWPATLVQPVGSPLSLECTVEGTSNPNLYWYRQAAGRGLQLLFYSVGIGQISSEVPQNLSASRPQDRQFILSSKKLLLSDSGFYLCAWMIQGANEQYFGPGTRLTVT.

The V and J genes are TRBV28 and TRBJ2-7; 11 bases are a match to TRBD1. The germline V gene encodes CDR1 MDHEN and CDR2 SYDVKM. V lost 5 bases and J lost 4; bases outside the gene matches: 10. This CDR3 is 16 amino acids long. The DNA of the CDR3 is TGTGCCAGCAGTCAGCCCTGGACAGGGGGCGCGTACGAGCAGTACTTC. It encodes CASSQPWTGGAYEQYF. Filled out from reference TRBV28 and TRBJ2-7, the complete variable domain reads DVKVTQSSRYLVKRTGEKVFLECVQDMDHENMFWYRQDPGLGLRLIYFSYDVKMKEKGDIPEGYSVSREKKERFSLILESASTNQTSMYLCASSQPWTGGAYEQYFGPGTRLTVT.

Remarks on this clone: The junction departs from germline at one end; a sequencing error may be responsible. V gene TRBV3-1 (or the pseudogene TRBV3-2) combines with J gene TRBJ2-2; 7 nucleotides match TRBD1. The CDR3 has 18 residues. Germline V lookup: CDR1 LGHDT, CDR2 YNNKEL (reference sequence). The CDR3 loop is CASSQGLRKGAKTGELFF. In DNA, the CDR3 is TGTGCCAGCAGCCAGGGTCTTCGCAAGGGGGCGAAGACCGGGGAGCTGTTTTTT.

The rearrangement joins TRBV28 to TRBJ1-5; 8 nucleotides agree with TRBD1. The V segment lost 3 bases and the J segment 6 bases; nucleotides outside the gene matches: 4. The CDR3 extends over 14 amino acids. Germline V gene lookup returns CDR1 MDHEN and CDR2 SYDVKM. The CDR3 DNA follows: TGTGCCAGCAGTTTCAGGGGGCGCCGTCAGCCCCAGCATTTT. This encodes CASSFRGRRQPQHF.

The V and J genes are TRBV9 and TRBJ2-7; D uncertain. The CDR3 is 15 amino acids. CDR1 SGDLS and CDR2 YYNGEE come from the germline V gene. Trimming stripped 4 bases from V and 2 bases from J, with 16 bases between. This CDR3 is CASSPQSQATYEQYF. In nucleotides, the CDR3 is TGTGCCAGCAGCCCTCAAAGCCAGGCCACCTACGAGCAGTACTTC.

The rearrangement joins TRBV11-1 to TRBJ2-1; D unresolved. The CDR3 has 14 residues. The germline V and J ends were trimmed by 3 bases and 8 bases, with 14 bases remaining between them. CDR1 is SGHAT, CDR2 FQDESV, per germline (reference sequence). CDR3: CASSLLSFQYEQFF. CDR3 DNA sequence: TGTGCCAGCAGCTTGCTTAGCTTCCAATATGAGCAGTTCTTC. Drawing the rest from reference TRBV11-1 and TRBJ2-1, the complete variable domain is EAEVAQSPRYKITEKSQAVAFWCDPISGHATLYWYRQILGQGPELLVQFQDESVVDDSQLPKDRFSAERLKGVDSTLKIQPAELGDSAMYLCASSLLSFQYEQFFGPGTRLTVL.

The chain carries TRBV27 and TRBJ2-7, with TRBD2 as a possible D gene (6 bases). Trimming left V 1 base short and J 4 bases short, with 17 bases between. This CDR3 region has 16 residues. Germline V gene data show CDR1 as MNHEY and CDR2 as SMNVEV (reference sequence). Written as DNA, the CDR3 is TGTGCCAGCAGTTTATTGACGGGGGACTCGTTTTACGAGCAGTACTTC. It encodes CASSLLTGDSFYEQYF.

V gene TRBV7-9 combines with J gene TRBJ2-2; tentative D call: TRBD2 (6 bases). Germline lookup yields CDR1 SEHNR and CDR2 FQNEAQ (reference sequence). Trimming took 3 bases from V and 3 from J, leaving 20 bases between them. CDR3 length: 18 residues. The CDR3 DNA reads as TGTGCCAGCAGCTTTGGGGGACTCCGTTTCGAGGACACCGGGGAGCTGTTTTTT. This codes for CASSFGGLRFEDTGELFF.

V is TRBV21-1 and J is TRBJ2-7; TRBD2 was called by the table and not checked on the DNA. TRBV21-1 represents a pseudogene. The CDR3 sequence is 12 residues long. CDR3: CASSSGKYEQYF. The CDR3 DNA follows: TGTGCCAGCTCTAGCGGGAAGTACGAGCAGTACTTC.

This clone was counted once. This rearrangement joins TRBV5-4 to TRBJ2-2; 8 positions match TRBD1. CDR3 length: 17 amino acids. Germline V gives CDR1 SGHNT, CDR2 YYREEE (reference sequence). J gave up 4 bases and V 2 bases, and 10 bases lay outside the gene matches. The CDR3 sequence is CASSFQARTGTTGELFF. Written as DNA, the CDR3 is TGTGCCAGCAGCTTTCAGGCTCGGACAGGGACCACCGGGGAGCTGTTTTTT.

The CDR3 DNA is TGTGCCAGCAGCTTTTCTGCAGGGGGTGGTGGCTACACCTTC. Encoded protein: CASSFSAGGGGYTF. The V gene is TRBV7-3, the J gene TRBJ1-2; TRBD1 matches at 7 bases. There are 14 residues in the CDR3. With V trimmed by 3 bases and J by 7 bases, 8 bases remained unmatched. Germline assignment: CDR1 SGHTA and CDR2 FQGTGA.

The rearrangement joins TRBV27 to TRBJ2-7; D possibly corresponds to TRBD1 (5 bases). CDR3 length: 13 amino acids. The germline V and J ends were trimmed by 5 bases and 5 bases, with 13 bases remaining between them. Germline assignment: CDR1 MNHEY and CDR2 SMNVEV (reference sequence). DNA of the CDR3: TGTGCCAGCAGTCCCCGACAGTCCCACGAGCAGTACTTC. It yields the protein CASSPRQSHEQYF.

This clone is a singleton in its sample. The chain carries TRBV6-4 and TRBJ2-1, with 7 bases lining up with TRBD2. In germline, CDR1 is MRHNA, CDR2 SNTAGT. The V segment lost 2 bases and the J segment 10 bases; nucleotides outside the gene matches: 8. This CDR3 region has 14 residues. The CDR3 loop reads CASSDEREVGEQFF. The CDR3 region has the DNA TGTGCCAGCAGTGACGAGCGGGAAGTGGGGGAGCAGTTCTTC.

The V gene is TRBV18, the J gene TRBJ2-1, with 10 bases lining up with TRBD2. CDR1 KGHSH and CDR2 LQKENI come from the germline V gene. Trimming removed 6 bases from V and 3 bases from J; junction bases left unmatched: 5. CDR3 length equals 15 residues. Written as DNA, the CDR3 is TGTGCCAGCTCCCGGACTAGCGGAGTCTACAATGAGCAGTTCTTC. Its translation: CASSRTSGVYNEQFF.

V gene TRBV5-4 combines with J gene TRBJ1-3; TRBD1 is a possible D gene (6 bases). This CDR3 region has 13 residues. Trimming pared 3 bases from V and 4 bases from J, leaving 8 bases between. The germline gives CDR1 SGHNT, CDR2 YYREEE (reference sequence). The CDR3 nucleotides are TGTGCCAGCAGCTACGACAGGGGAAACACCATATATTTT. Translation gives CASSYDRGNTIYF.

V and J are TRBV7-9 and TRBJ2-1, with 13 bases lining up with TRBD2. The CDR3 length is 17 residues. Germline V CDR1 and CDR2: SEHNR, FQNEAQ (reference sequence). J lost 4 bases, V lost 5 bases, and 8 bases had no gene match. CDR3 sequence reads: CASSHPGLAGQYNEQFF. The CDR3 DNA is TGTGCCAGCAGCCATCCGGGACTAGCGGGACAATACAATGAGCAGTTCTTC. The full variable domain, its missing parts supplied by reference TRBV7-9 and TRBJ2-1, is DTGVSQNPRHKITKRGQNVTFRCDPISEHNRLYWYRQTLGQGPEFLTYFQNEAQLEKSRLLSDRFSAERPKGSFSTLEIQRTEQGDSAMYLCASSHPGLAGQYNEQFFGPGTRLTVL.